This T cell receptor beta chain was identified during a study of preoperative IRX-2 immunotherapy in early breast cancer. Treatment: preoperative locoregional IRX-2 cytokine immunotherapy. Samples came from a phase Ib trial of preoperative locoregional IRX-2 cytokine immunotherapy. Sequencing used immunoSEQ multiplex PCR; TCRdb keeps in-frame clones, though not all of them. The profile shows approximately 98,000 clones, 86% of them singletons. This TCR came from a human donor with breast cancer. This sample comprised tumor tissue, obtained after IRX-2 immunotherapy.

CDR3 nucleotide sequence: TGTGCCAGCTCACCGGGGGTCCCCTACGAGCAGTACTTC. Encoded protein: CASSPGVPYEQYF. The chain carries TRBV18 and TRBJ2-7, with D perhaps given as TRBD1 or TRBD2 (5 bases each). The V end was cut by 3 bases, the J end by 2 bases, with 8 bases between. CDR3 length equals 13 residues. The germline gives CDR1 KGHSH, CDR2 LQKENI.